The rows below give T cell receptor beta chains drawn from one sample of a study of blood T cell repertoires in COVID-19. Profiling relied on immunoSEQ multiplex PCR, and the TCRdb table lists in-frame clones only, not all of them. The sample has fewer than 200,000 clones; less than 85% are singletons. The sample was peripheral blood. The receptors here all came from a human donor with acute or convalescent COVID-19. The donor label of this sample is uncertain. Both conserved end residues are part of each CDR3. The D gene is left open where the match is weak. The size entry is marked missing in some rows and otherwise reads once, few, many or a size class.

D gene: .
clone size: .
V gene: TRBV27
J gene: TRBJ2-4
CDR3 DNA: TGTGCCAGCGGGGCCCCATTACACAATTTAGCCAAAAACATTCAGTACTTC
CDR3 protein: CASGAPLHNLAKNIQYF

D gene: .
clone size: .
V gene: TRBV3-1/TRBV3-2
J gene: TRBJ1-6
CDR3 DNA: TGTGCCAGCAGCCAAGTACGATGGGACTTAGGTTCACCCCTCCACTTT
CDR3 protein: CASSQVRWDLGSPLHF

D gene: .
clone size: .
V gene: TRBV9
J gene: TRBJ1-6
CDR3 DNA: TGTGCCAGCAGCGTAGGGGAGGGTCATTCACCCCTCCACTTT
CDR3 protein: CASSVGEGHSPLHF

D gene: .
clone size: .
V gene: TRBV30
J gene: TRBJ2-5
CDR3 DNA: TGTGCCTGGAGTCCCGGGGTGAAGACCCAGTACTTC
CDR3 protein: CAWSPGVKTQYF

D gene: .
clone size: .
V gene: TRBV14
J gene: TRBJ1-2
CDR3 DNA: TGTGCCAGCAGCCAAGCTCAGGGTTCTAACTATGGCTACACCTTC
CDR3 protein: CASSQAQGSNYGYTF

D gene: .
clone size: .
V gene: TRBV4-2
J gene: TRBJ1-6
CDR3 DNA: TGTGCCAGCAGCCAAGAGGCAACAGCTTATTCACCCCTCCACTTT
CDR3 protein: CASSQEATAYSPLHF

D gene: .
clone size: .
V gene: TRBV10-3
J gene: TRBJ1-6
CDR3 DNA: TGTGCCATCAGTGAGTCGGGGGGGCGAGGTTCACCCCTCCACTTT
CDR3 protein: CAISESGGRGSPLHF

D gene: .
clone size: .
V gene: TRBV2
J gene: TRBJ1-2
CDR3 DNA: TGTGCCAGCACGAGAAAAAGACAGGCCTCCTATGGCTACACCTTC
CDR3 protein: CASTRKRQASYGYTF

D gene: .
clone size: .
V gene: TRBV7-9
J gene: TRBJ1-6
CDR3 DNA: TGTGCCAGCAGCTTAGCGGGGGGGTTGGGATCACCCCTCCACTTT
CDR3 protein: CASSLAGGLGSPLHF

D gene: .
clone size: .
V gene: TRBV2
J gene: TRBJ1-6
CDR3 DNA: TGTGCCAGCAGTGAGGACTACGATAATTCACCCCTCCACTTT
CDR3 protein: CASSEDYDNSPLHF

D gene: TRBD1
clone size: .
V gene: TRBV27
J gene: TRBJ1-5
CDR3 DNA: TGTGCCAGCAGTTTAGAGGGGGCGCATCAGCCCCAGCATTTT
CDR3 protein: CASSLEGAHQPQHF

D gene: .
clone size: .
V gene: TRBV2
J gene: TRBJ1-2
CDR3 DNA: TGTGCCAGCAGTGATAAAAGCGTCTATGGCTACACCTTC
CDR3 protein: CASSDKSVYGYTF

D gene: TRBD2
clone size: .
V gene: TRBV5-1
J gene: TRBJ2-3
CDR3 DNA: TGCGCCAGCAGCTTGGCGGGGGGGCCCAGCGCAGATACGCAGTATTTT
CDR3 protein: CASSLAGGPSADTQYF

D gene: .
clone size: .
V gene: TRBV20-1
J gene: TRBJ1-2
CDR3 DNA: TGCAGTGCTAGTCGGCAGGGCGAGAATCCTCCCTTC
CDR3 protein: CSASRQGENPPF

D gene: .
clone size: .
V gene: TRBV27
J gene: TRBJ2-7
CDR3 DNA: TGTGCCAGCAGAAAACCACAGCGGAGCTCCTACGAGCAGTACTTC
CDR3 protein: CASRKPQRSSYEQYF

D gene: .
clone size: .
V gene: TRBV9
J gene: TRBJ1-3
CDR3 DNA: TGTGCCAGCAGCGTAGATGGGGGCCCAGGAAACACCATATATTTT
CDR3 protein: CASSVDGGPGNTIYF

D gene: .
clone size: .
V gene: TRBV18
J gene: TRBJ2-7
CDR3 DNA: TGTGCCAGCTCACCGGGGCGGGGATACTACGAGCAGTACTTC
CDR3 protein: CASSPGRGYYEQYF

D gene: .
clone size: .
V gene: TRBV30
J gene: TRBJ2-7
CDR3 DNA: TGTGCCTGGAGGCAGGGTTCGTACGAGCAGTACTTC
CDR3 protein: CAWRQGSYEQYF

D gene: TRBD1
clone size: few
V gene: TRBV10-1
J gene: TRBJ2-7
CDR3 DNA: TGCGCCAGCAGTGAGGGCTCCACAGGGGCCCGTTACTACGAGCAGTACTTC
CDR3 protein: CASSEGSTGARYYEQYF

D gene: .
clone size: few
V gene: TRBV23-1
J gene: TRBJ1-1
CDR3 DNA: TGCGCCAGCAGCCGGGACTCTTGGATGGAGGCTTTCTTT
CDR3 protein: CASSRDSWMEAFF

D gene: .
clone size: once
V gene: TRBV18
J gene: TRBJ2-7
CDR3 DNA: TGTGCCAGCTCACCAGTGTCCGGGAGCTACGAGCAGTACTTC
CDR3 protein: CASSPVSGSYEQYF

D gene: TRBD2
clone size: .
V gene: TRBV18
J gene: TRBJ2-1
CDR3 DNA: TGTGCCAGCTCACCACTGGGACTAGCGTTTTCCAATGAGCAGTTCTTC
CDR3 protein: CASSPLGLAFSNEQFF

D gene: .
clone size: .
V gene: TRBV19
J gene: TRBJ2-1
CDR3 DNA: TGTGCCAGTAGCGTTTCCGGGACAAGCTCCTACAATGAGCAGTTCTTC
CDR3 protein: CASSVSGTSSYNEQFF

D gene: .
clone size: .
V gene: TRBV3-1/TRBV3-2
J gene: TRBJ1-1
CDR3 DNA: TGTGCCAGCAGCCAAGAGTTAGGGGGGGGCACTGAAGCTTTCTTT
CDR3 protein: CASSQELGGGTEAFF

D gene: TRBD1
clone size: .
V gene: TRBV27
J gene: TRBJ2-2
CDR3 DNA: TGTGCCAGCAGTTCCCGGACAGGGAGGACCGGGGAGCTGTTTTTT
CDR3 protein: CASSSRTGRTGELFF

D gene: TRBD1
clone size: .
V gene: TRBV7-9
J gene: TRBJ2-2
CDR3 DNA: TGTGCCAGCGCCAAACCTGCGGGGACAGGGAACACCGGGGAGCTGTTTTTT
CDR3 protein: CASAKPAGTGNTGELFF

D gene: TRBD1
clone size: .
V gene: TRBV27
J gene: TRBJ1-2
CDR3 DNA: TGTGCCAGCAGTATGACAGGGAACTATGGCTACACCTTC
CDR3 protein: CASSMTGNYGYTF

D gene: .
clone size: .
V gene: TRBV3-1/TRBV3-2
J gene: TRBJ2-3
CDR3 DNA: TGTGCCAGCAGCCAAGCAACAGGGAGTTACTCAGATACGCAGTATTTT
CDR3 protein: CASSQATGSYSDTQYF

D gene: TRBD1
clone size: .
V gene: TRBV7-9
J gene: TRBJ1-2
CDR3 DNA: TGTGCCAGCAGCTTAGTTGGTGGACAGGGGAGAAACTATGGCTACACCTTC
CDR3 protein: CASSLVGGQGRNYGYTF

D gene: .
clone size: .
V gene: TRBV29-1
J gene: TRBJ2-5
CDR3 DNA: TGCAGCGTAACTAGGGTAGAGACCCAGTACTTC
CDR3 protein: CSVTRVETQYF